This T cell receptor (beta chain) is drawn from a study of T cell responses to AZD1222 COVID-19 vaccine (dated by TCRdb to about 2021). A note on the overall study: A total of around 240 trial participants underwent TCR sequencing, of whom about 210 had received two doses of AZD1222 and around 26 had received two doses of the MenACWY control vaccine. Trial participants were enrolled by age into 18-55, 56-69 and 70-plus year subgroups, with about 150, 28 and 57 TCR-sequenced participants respectively.

Measured from the cysteine to the phenylalanine, the CDR3 is 13 residues long. The entry retains the CDR3 DNA only, 39 bases that are in frame from base 1. Trimming takes 6 bases from V and 4 bases from J, and the germline ends sit 12 bases apart. The sample's time point label, decoded: about 28 days (+/-7) after the second vaccine dose. AZD1222 recipients whose second dose came at about 4 weeks and those whose second dose came at about 12 weeks were combined into one group, since spike-specific TCR depth and breadth did not differ between the two schedules. The vaccinee samples were drawn from two UK trials, COV001 and COV002, one of which was a single-blind randomized controlled phase 2/3 trial testing AZD1222 (ChAdOx1 nCoV-19) in healthy adults. Trial participant PBMC samples were collected at day 0 and day 28 after the second dose for TCRbeta chain sequencing. On this clone itself: Its antigen remains unidentified. No base qualities exist here, and no much larger clone lies one base off it.

The study at large found these results: Vaccine-associated CD4 TCRs spanned the whole spike protein, with dominant responses in regions 160-218 and 743-854. Most participants were white British and females outnumbered males, and the authors suggested that clonal diversity may have been underestimated. Conclusions about previously exposed vaccinees are limited, since just a handful of AZD1222 recipients were seropositive for SARS-CoV-2 at baseline. Epitopes outside the regions mutated in the B.1.351 and B.1.1.7 variants were reportedly recognized by nearly half of the unique spike-specific TCRs. Because no day 14 peak-response samples were available, the repertoires could be characterized only after the peak T cell response. The 56-69-year group was small, and its depth increase did not reach significance, likely because of low power. After two AZD1222 doses, both the breadth and the depth of spike-specific TCRs were significantly higher than at day 0 and than in MenACWY recipients.

The CDR3 regions of human TCRbeta chains were analyzed by immunosequencing. The original pipeline was this. TCRs in the repertoires were compared against a reference library of SARS-CoV-2-specific TCRs that had been generated with the MIRA antigen-specificity platform. Breadth was defined as the fraction of unique TCRs that were SARS-CoV-2-associated. Depth was defined as the fraction of total T cells that were SARS-CoV-2-associated. Using the MIRA data, each spike-specific TCR was assigned both to the spike region to which the TCR was reactive and to a CD4 or CD8 class. Log10-transformed breadth and depth values were compared by one-way ANOVA with Sidak's multiple comparisons tests. TCRdb re-hosts the immuneACCESS table, in-frame sequences only. Its copies lack some clones; in the studies checked, an unresolved V gene accounts for under half of them, and the cause for the rest is not known. That table gives V, J and clone size, and the DNA gave D and trimming. This sample gives approximately 75,000 clones in total; around 86% of them show up just once. The top ten hold 18% of the sample.

The material was peripheral blood, obtained 28 days after the second AZD1222 dose. The receptor's source is an adult who received the AZD1222 COVID-19 vaccine. The chain is encoded by TRBV12-3 or TRBV12-4 joined to TRBJ1-1, and possibly TRBD1, on 6 matching bases. The base sequence is TGTGCCAGCAGCTACACAGGGAGCACTGAAGCTTTCTTT. This encodes CASSYTGSTEAFF.